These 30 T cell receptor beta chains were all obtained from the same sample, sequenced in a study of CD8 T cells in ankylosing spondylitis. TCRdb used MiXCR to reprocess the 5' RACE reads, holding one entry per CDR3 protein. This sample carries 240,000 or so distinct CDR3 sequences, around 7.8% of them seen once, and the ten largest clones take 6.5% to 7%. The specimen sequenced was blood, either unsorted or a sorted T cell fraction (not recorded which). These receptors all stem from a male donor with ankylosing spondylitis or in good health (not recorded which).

In nucleotides, the CDR3 is TGTGCCAGCAGCTTAGACGGTGTTGAGACCCAGTACTTC. Amino acid sequence: CASSLDGVETQYF. The V call is TRBV7-3, the J call TRBJ2-5; D is uncertain. Trimming removed 2 bases at V and 5 bases at J, with 9 bases between. Germline V gene lookup returns CDR1 SGHTA and CDR2 FQGTGA. CDR3 length: 13 amino acids.

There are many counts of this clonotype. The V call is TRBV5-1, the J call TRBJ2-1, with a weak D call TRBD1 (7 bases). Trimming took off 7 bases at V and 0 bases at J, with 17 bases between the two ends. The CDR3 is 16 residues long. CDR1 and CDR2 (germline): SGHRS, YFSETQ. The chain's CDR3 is CASVEGAESSYNEQFF. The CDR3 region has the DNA TGCGCCAGCGTGGAGGGGGCGGAGAGCTCCTACAATGAGCAGTTCTTC.

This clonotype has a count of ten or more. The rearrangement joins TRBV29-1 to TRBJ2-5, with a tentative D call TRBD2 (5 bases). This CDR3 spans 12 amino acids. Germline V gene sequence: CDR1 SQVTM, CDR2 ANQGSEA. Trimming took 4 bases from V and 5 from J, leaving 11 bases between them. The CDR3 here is CSVGRTGETQYF. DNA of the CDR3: TGCAGCGTTGGACGAACGGGGGAGACCCAGTACTTC.

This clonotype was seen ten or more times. CDR3 sequence: CASRDRLTSGANVLTF. CDR3 nucleotides: TGTGCCAGCAGAGACAGACTGACCTCTGGGGCCAACGTCCTGACTTTC. The V call is TRBV12-3 or TRBV12-4, the J call TRBJ2-6, with D perhaps matching TRBD1 (5 bases). The CDR3 length is 16 residues. V was cut by 6 bases and J by 0 bases, with 12 bases left in between.

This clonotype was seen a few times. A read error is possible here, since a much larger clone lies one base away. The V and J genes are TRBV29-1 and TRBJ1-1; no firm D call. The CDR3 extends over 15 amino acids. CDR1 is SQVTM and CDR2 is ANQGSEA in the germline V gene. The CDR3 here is CSVVRVTRMNIEAFF. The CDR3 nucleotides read TGCAGCGTTGTGAGGGTGACACGCATGAACATTGAAGCTTTCTTT.

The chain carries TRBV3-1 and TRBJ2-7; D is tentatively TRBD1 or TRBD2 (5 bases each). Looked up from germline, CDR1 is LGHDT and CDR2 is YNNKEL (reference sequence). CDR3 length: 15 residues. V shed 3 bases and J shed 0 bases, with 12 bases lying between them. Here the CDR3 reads CASSHRGGFSYEQYF. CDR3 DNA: TGTGCCAGCAGCCATCGGGGCGGCTTCTCCTACGAGCAGTACTTC.

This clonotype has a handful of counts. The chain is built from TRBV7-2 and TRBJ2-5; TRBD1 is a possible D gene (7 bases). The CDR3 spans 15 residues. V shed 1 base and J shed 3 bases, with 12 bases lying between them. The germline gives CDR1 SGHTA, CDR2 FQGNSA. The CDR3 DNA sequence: TGTGCCAGCAGCTTAGGCGGGACAGAGAAAGAGACCCAGTACTTC. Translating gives CASSLGGTEKETQYF. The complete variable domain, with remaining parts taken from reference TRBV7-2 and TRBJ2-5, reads GAGVSQSPSNKVTEKGKDVELRCDPISGHTALYWYRQSLGQGLEFLIYFQGNSAPDKSGLPSDRFSAERTGGSVSTLTIQRTQQEDSAVYLCASSLGGTEKETQYFGPGTRLLVL.

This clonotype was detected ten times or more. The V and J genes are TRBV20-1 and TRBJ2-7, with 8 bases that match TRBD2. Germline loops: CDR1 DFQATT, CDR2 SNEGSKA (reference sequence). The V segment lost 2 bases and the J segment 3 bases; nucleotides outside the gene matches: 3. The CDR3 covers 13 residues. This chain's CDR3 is CSARLGTSYEQYF. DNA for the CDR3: TGCAGTGCTAGACTCGGGACTAGCTACGAGCAGTACTTC.

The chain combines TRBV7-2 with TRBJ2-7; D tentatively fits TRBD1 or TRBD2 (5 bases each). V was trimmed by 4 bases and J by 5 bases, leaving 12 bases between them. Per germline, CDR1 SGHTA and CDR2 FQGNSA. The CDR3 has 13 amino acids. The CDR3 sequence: CASSWTRGDEQYF. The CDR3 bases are TGTGCCAGCAGCTGGACGAGGGGTGACGAGCAGTACTTC.

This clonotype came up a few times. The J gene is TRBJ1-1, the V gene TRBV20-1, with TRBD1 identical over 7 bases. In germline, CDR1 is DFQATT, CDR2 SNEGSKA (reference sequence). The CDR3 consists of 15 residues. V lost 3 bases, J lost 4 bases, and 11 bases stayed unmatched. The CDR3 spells CSASPWQGDTTEAFF. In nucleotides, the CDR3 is TGCAGTGCTAGCCCCTGGCAGGGGGATACCACTGAAGCTTTCTTT.

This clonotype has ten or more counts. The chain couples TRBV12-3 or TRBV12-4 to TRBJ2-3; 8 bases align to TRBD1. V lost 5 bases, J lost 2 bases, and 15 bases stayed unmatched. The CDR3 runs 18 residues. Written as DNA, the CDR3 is TGTGCCAGCAGTAGTGACTTGGGTCAGGGGGCTTTCACAGATACGCAGTATTTT. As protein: CASSSDLGQGAFTDTQYF.

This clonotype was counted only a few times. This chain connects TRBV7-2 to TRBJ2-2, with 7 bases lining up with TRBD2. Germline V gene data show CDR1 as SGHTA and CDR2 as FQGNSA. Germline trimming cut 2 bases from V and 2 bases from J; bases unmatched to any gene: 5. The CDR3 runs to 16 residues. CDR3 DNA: TGTGCCAGCAGCTTAAGTGTAGCGGGTAACACCGGGGAGCTGTTTTTT. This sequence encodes CASSLSVAGNTGELFF.

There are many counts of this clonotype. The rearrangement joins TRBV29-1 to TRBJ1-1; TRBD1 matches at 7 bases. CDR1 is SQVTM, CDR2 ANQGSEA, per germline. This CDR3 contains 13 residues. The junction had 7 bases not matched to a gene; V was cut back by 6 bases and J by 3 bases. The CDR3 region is CSVKGQPDTEAFF. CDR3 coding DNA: TGCAGCGTCAAGGGACAGCCCGACACTGAAGCTTTCTTT.

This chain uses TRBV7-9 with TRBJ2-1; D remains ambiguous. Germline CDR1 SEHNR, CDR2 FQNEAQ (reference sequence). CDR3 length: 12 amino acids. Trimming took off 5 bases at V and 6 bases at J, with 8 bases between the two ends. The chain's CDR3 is CASSPHINEQFF. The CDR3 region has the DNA TGTGCCAGCAGCCCTCACATCAATGAGCAGTTCTTC.

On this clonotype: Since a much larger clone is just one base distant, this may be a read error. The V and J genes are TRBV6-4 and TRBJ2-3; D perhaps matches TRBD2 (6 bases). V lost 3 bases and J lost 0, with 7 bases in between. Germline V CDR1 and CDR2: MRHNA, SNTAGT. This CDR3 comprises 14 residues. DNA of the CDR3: TGTGCCAGCAGTGAAAGCGGGAGCACAGATACGCAGTATTTT. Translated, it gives CASSESGSTDTQYF.

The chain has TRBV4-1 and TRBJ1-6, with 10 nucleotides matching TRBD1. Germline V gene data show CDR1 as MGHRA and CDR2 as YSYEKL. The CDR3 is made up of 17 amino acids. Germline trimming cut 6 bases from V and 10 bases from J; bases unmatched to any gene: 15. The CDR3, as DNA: TGCGCCAGCAGTCACACCGGGACAGGGGAGCCCTACTCACCCCTCCACTTT. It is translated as CASSHTGTGEPYSPLHF.

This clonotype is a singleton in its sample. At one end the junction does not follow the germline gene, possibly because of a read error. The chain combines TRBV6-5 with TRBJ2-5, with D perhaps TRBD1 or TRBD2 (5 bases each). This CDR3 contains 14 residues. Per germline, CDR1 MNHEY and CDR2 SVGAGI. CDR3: CASSYSGTEEAQYF. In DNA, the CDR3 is TGTGCCAGCAGTTACTCCGGGACGGAAGAGGCCCAGTACTTC.

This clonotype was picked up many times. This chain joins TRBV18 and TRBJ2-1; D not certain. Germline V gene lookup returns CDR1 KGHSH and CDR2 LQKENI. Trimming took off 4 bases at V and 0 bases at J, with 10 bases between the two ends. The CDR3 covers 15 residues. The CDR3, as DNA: TGTGCCAGCTCACTATGGACGGACTCCTACAATGAGCAGTTCTTC. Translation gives CASSLWTDSYNEQFF.

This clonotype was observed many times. The CDR3 coding sequence is TGTGCCAGCAGTTTACAGGGGTCCCCCTCCTACGAGCAGTACTTC. It encodes CASSLQGSPSYEQYF. The V gene is TRBV27, the J gene TRBJ2-7; D possibly corresponds to TRBD1 (6 bases). The V end was cut by 2 bases, the J end by 0 bases, with 11 bases between. CDR3 length: 15 amino acids. Germline V lookup: CDR1 MNHEY, CDR2 SMNVEV (reference sequence).

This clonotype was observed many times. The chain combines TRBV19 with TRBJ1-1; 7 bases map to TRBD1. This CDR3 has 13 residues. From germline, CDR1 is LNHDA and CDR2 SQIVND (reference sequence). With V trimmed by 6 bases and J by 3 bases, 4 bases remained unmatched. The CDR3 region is CASSFQGDTEAFF. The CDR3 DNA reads TGTGCCAGTAGCTTCCAGGGGGACACTGAAGCTTTCTTT.

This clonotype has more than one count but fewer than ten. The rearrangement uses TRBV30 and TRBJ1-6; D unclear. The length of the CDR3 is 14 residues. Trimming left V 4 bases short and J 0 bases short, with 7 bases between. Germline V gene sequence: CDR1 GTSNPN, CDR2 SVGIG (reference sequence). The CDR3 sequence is CAWNPGSYNSPLHF. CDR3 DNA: TGTGCCTGGAATCCTGGCTCCTATAATTCACCCCTCCACTTT.

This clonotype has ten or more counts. The CDR3 sequence is CASTVAARGGYNEQFF. The CDR3 DNA is TGCGCCAGCACAGTTGCAGCGCGCGGGGGTTACAATGAGCAGTTCTTC. The chain is built from TRBV5-1 and TRBJ2-1; 7 nucleotides match TRBD2. CDR3 length equals 16 residues. Per the germline V gene, CDR1 is SGHRS and CDR2 is YFSETQ. The junction had 13 bases not matched to a gene; V was cut back by 6 bases and J by 4 bases. The full variable domain, completed using reference TRBV5-1 and TRBJ2-1, is KAGVTQTPRYLIKTRGQQVTLSCSPISGHRSVSWYQQTPGQGLQFLFEYFSETQRNKGNFPGRFSGRQFSNSRSEMNVSTLELGDSALYLCASTVAARGGYNEQFFGPGTRLTVL.

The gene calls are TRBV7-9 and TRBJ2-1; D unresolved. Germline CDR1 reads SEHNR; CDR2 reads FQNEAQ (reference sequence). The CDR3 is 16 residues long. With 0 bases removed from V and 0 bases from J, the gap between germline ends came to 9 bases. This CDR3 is CASSLAARSSYNEQFF. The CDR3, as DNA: TGTGCCAGCAGCTTAGCCGCCAGGAGCTCCTACAATGAGCAGTTCTTC. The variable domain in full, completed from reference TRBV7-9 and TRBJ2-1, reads DTGVSQNPRHKITKRGQNVTFRCDPISEHNRLYWYRQTLGQGPEFLTYFQNEAQLEKSRLLSDRFSAERPKGSFSTLEIQRTEQGDSAMYLCASSLAARSSYNEQFFGPGTRLTVL.

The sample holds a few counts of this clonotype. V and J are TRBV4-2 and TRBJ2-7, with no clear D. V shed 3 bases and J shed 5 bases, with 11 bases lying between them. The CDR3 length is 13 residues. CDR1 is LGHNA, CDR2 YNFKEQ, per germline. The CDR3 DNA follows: TGTGCCAGCAGCCAGCGCCCTACGGACGAGCAGTACTTC. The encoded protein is CASSQRPTDEQYF.

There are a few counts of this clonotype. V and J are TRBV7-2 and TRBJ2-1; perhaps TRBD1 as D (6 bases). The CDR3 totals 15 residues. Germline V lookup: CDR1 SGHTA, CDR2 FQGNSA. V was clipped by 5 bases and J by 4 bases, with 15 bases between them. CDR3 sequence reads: CASSQQGSGYNEQFF. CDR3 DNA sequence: TGTGCCAGCAGCCAACAGGGCTCGGGATACAATGAGCAGTTCTTC.

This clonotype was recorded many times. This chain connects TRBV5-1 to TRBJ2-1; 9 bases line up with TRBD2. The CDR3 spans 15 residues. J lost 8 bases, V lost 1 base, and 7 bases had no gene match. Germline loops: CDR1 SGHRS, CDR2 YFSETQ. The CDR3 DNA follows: TGCGCCAGCAGCTTGAAAGCGGGGGGTTGGGATGAGCAGTTCTTC. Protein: CASSLKAGGWDEQFF. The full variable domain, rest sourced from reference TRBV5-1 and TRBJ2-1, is KAGVTQTPRYLIKTRGQQVTLSCSPISGHRSVSWYQQTPGQGLQFLFEYFSETQRNKGNFPGRFSGRQFSNSRSEMNVSTLELGDSALYLCASSLKAGGWDEQFFGPGTRLTVL.

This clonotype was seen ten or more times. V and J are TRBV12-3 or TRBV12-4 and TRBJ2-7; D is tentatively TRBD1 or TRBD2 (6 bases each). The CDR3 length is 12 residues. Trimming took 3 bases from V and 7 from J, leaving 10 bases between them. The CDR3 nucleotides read TGTGCCAGCAGTTTGGGGGGCCAGGAGCAGTACTTC. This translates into CASSLGGQEQYF.

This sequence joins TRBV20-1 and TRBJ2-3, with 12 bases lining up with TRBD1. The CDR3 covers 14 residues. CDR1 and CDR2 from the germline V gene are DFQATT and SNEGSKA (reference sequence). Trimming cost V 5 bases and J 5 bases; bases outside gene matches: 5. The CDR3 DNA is TGCAGTGCTCTGGGACAGGGGGCCGGAGATACGCAGTATTTT. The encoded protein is CSALGQGAGDTQYF.

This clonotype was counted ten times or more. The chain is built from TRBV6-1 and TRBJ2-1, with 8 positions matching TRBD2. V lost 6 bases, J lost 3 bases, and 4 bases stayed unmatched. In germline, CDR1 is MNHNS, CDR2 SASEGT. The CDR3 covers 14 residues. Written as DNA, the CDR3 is TGTGCCAGCAGCCCGGGACTAGTCTACAATGAGCAGTTCTTC. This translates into CASSPGLVYNEQFF.

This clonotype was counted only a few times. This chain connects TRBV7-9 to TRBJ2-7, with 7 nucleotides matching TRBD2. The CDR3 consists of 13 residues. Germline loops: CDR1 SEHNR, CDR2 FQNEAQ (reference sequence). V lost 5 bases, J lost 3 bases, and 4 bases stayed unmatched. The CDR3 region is CASSPGGHYEQYF. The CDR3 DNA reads TGTGCCAGCAGCCCGGGAGGACACTACGAGCAGTACTTC.